One T cell receptor beta chain is described in this entry. The specificity of this receptor is unknown. It has no much larger one-base neighbor in the sample; base qualities were not kept. CDR1 MNHEY and CDR2 SMNVEV were looked up in the germline V gene (reference sequence). The CDR3 contains 12 residues, cysteine and phenylalanine counted. CDR3 DNA is the only sequence kept; it has 36 bases, read in frame from the first base. V is shortened by 5 bases, J by 2 bases, and the region joining them spans 5 bases. The data are from a study of T cell changes during pregnancy in multiple sclerosis (dated by TCRdb to between 2018 and 2021). Notes on the research overall: Changes in the T cell repertoire over the course of pregnancy were examined in this study in women with multiple sclerosis.

The method behind the library was the immunoSEQ multiplex PCR assay. TCRdb limited this immuneACCESS table to in-frame rearrangements with V and J called. A share of clones is missing; checked studies link under half to unresolved V genes, and the rest is unexplained. The sample profile shows some 60,000 clones; roughly 90% of them were found once. The ten most abundant clones make up 3.3% of the sample. The specimen comprised peripheral blood, sampled in the first trimester of pregnancy. The clonotype was recovered from a female donor in good health, enrolled as a control in a pregnancy study. The receptor chain draws on TRBV27 and TRBJ2-3; no D segment can be confidently identified. The nucleotide sequence is TGTGCCAGCAGTACTCTCACAGATACGCAGTATTTT. Its coded protein is CASSTLTDTQYF.